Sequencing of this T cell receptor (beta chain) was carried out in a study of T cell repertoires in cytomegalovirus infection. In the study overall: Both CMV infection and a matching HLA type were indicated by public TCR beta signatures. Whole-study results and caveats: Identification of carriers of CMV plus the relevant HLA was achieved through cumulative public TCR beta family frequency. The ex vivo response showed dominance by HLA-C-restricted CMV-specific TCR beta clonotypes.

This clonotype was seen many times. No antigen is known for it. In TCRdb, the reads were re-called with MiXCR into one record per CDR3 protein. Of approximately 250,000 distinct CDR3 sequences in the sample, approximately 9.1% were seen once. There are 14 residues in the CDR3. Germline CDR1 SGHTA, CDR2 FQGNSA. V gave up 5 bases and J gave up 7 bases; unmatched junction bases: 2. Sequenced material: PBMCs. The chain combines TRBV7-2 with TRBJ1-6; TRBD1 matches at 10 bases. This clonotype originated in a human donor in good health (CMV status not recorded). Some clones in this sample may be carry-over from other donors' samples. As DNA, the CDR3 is TGTGCCAGCAGCCGGGGACAGGGGAATTCACCCCTCCACTTT. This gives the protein CASSRGQGNSPLHF.